Listed below are T cell receptor beta chains from one sample, sequenced in a study of T cells in tumors after PD-1 blockade. Only in-frame clones appear in the TCRdb table, and some are missing; sequencing was by immunoSEQ multiplex PCR. The table has tens of thousands of clones, around 80% seen once; the top ten hold 8.7%. Sequenced here: PBMCs, sampled before anti-PD-1 therapy. These receptors all stem from a human donor with advanced basal cell or squamous cell carcinoma (not recorded which). The conserved cysteine and the conserved F or W are not part of the CDR3 here.

J gene,V gene,CDR3 protein
TRBJ1-3,TRBV9,ASSPRRGLVSGNTIY
TRBJ2-3,TRBV7-2,ASSFRTSGRPTDTQY
TRBJ1-2,TRBV6-6,ASSFGKTGSYGYT
TRBJ2-7,TRBV5-4,ASSLGSRVLNEQY
TRBJ2-3,TRBV7-3,ASSLNPASGHTDTQY
TRBJ1-1,TRBV11-3,ASSLSFEAF
TRBJ1-1,TRBV5-5,ASHRGMGNTEAF
TRBJ2-7,TRBV19,ASAARGLDYEQY
TRBJ2-1,TRBV3-1/TRBV3-2,ASSPRVKSYNEQF
TRBJ1-1,TRBV10-2,ASGQGGTEAF
TRBJ2-5,TRBV7-9,ASSEQGAQETQY
TRBJ2-7,TRBV6-5,ASTSGGHSYEQY
TRBJ1-2,TRBV27,ASSFLHQGAGYT
TRBJ2-1,TRBV7-9,ASSLDGRTGKDEQF
TRBJ2-1,TRBV11-3,ASSGSQSSYNEQF
TRBJ1-1,TRBV5-1,ASSLKSRPLNTEAF
TRBJ2-1,TRBV6-1,ASSESDGPEQF
TRBJ2-2,TRBV5-1,ASTGTSGRSRPNTGELF
TRBJ2-1,TRBV19,ASRGGTGEQF
TRBJ2-1,TRBV10-3,AIRNEAGAAYNEQF
TRBJ2-3,TRBV2,ASSGSGTSGRGTDTQY
TRBJ1-1,TRBV18,ASSPPNSNTEAF
TRBJ1-6,TRBV2,ASSVQGRDSPLH
TRBJ2-1,TRBV24-1,ATSDPRTSGRASYNEQF
TRBJ1-3,TRBV5-6,ASSSSPKGNTIY
TRBJ2-1,TRBV7-9,ASSSEREKQF
TRBJ2-1,TRBV4-1,ASSLSWGAGDNEQF
TRBJ2-3,TRBV10-3,AISEPRESTDTQY
TRBJ2-3,TRBV5-1,ASSTGTTSTDTQY
TRBJ1-6,TRBV19,ASSSRGNSYNSPLH
TRBJ1-4,TRBV2,ASSEEGLWEKLF
TRBJ1-2,TRBV2,ASSERKKVAQAIYGYT
TRBJ2-5,TRBV2,ASSVGLGVETQY
TRBJ1-1,TRBV29-1,SVGDRGRRDTEAF
TRBJ2-2,TRBV7-9,ASSLAQTTGELF
TRBJ1-2,TRBV19,ASSIVTGTAYGYT
TRBJ2-6,TRBV9,ASSSDRSAGANVLT
TRBJ2-6,TRBV18,ASSLGTGGHSGANVLT
TRBJ2-7,TRBV6-2/TRBV6-3,ASSRTSGNSYEQY
TRBJ1-1,TRBV18,ASSPSGPQTEAF
TRBJ1-5,TRBV19,ASRDRYNQPQH
TRBJ1-1,TRBV9,ASSAAGGAGTEAF
TRBJ2-1,TRBV7-9,ASPGPSTGKSYNEQF
TRBJ2-3,TRBV19,ASRPRGTDTQY
TRBJ2-4,TRBV7-9,ASSLGGGLNIQY
TRBJ1-1,TRBV13,ASSINHRGTEAF
TRBJ2-5,TRBV6-6,ASRPWGSGNQETQY
TRBJ2-5,TRBV6-2/TRBV6-3,ASSQQETQY
TRBJ1-2,TRBV2,ASSESASGGGYT
TRBJ2-3,TRBV7-9,ASSARGATDTQY
TRBJ1-1,TRBV3-1/TRBV3-2,ASSRGTGFPEAF
TRBJ1-1,TRBV10-3,ATAGGAGTEAF
TRBJ2-7,TRBV5-5,ASRRPGQGSYEQY
TRBJ2-1,TRBV6-5,ASGLAGGRRGEQF
TRBJ2-2,TRBV2,ASSQGRLTGELF
TRBJ2-7,TRBV19,ASSTPWGAASEQY
TRBJ2-2,TRBV5-5,ASSPRLTNTGELF
TRBJ1-3,TRBV18,ASSPGQGGNTIY
TRBJ1-1,TRBV6-5,ASRTGDLNTEAF